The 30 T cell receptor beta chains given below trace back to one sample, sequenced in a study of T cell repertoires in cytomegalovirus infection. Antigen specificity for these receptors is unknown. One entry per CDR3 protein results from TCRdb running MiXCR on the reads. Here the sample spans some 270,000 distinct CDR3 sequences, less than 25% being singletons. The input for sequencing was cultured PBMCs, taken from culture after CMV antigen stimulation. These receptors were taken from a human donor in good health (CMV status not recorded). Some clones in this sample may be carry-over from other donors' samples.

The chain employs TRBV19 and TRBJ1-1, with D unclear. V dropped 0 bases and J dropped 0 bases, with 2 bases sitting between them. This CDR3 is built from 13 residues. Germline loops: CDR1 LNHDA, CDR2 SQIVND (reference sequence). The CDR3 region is CASSIEVNTEAFF. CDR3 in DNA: TGTGCCAGTAGTATAGAGGTGAACACTGAAGCTTTCTTT.

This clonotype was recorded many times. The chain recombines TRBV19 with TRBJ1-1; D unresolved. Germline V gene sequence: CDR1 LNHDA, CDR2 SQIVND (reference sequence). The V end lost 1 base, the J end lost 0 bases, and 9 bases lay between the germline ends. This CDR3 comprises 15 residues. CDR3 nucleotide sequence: TGTGCCAGTAGTATAGCCCCGCGGGTGAACACTGAAGCTTTCTTT. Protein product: CASSIAPRVNTEAFF.

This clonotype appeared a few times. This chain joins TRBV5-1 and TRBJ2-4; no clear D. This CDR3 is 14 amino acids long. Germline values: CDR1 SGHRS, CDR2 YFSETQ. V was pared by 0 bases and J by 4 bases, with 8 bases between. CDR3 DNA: TGCGCCAGCAGCTTGGATTTACAGAAAAACATTCAGTACTTC. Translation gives CASSLDLQKNIQYF.

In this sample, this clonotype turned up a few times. The CDR3 sequence: CSAVEYMRGLRYEQYF. In DNA form, the CDR3 reads TGCAGTGCTGTAGAGTATATGAGGGGGCTAAGGTACGAGCAGTACTTC. The chain combines TRBV20-1 with TRBJ2-7; 7 bases agree with TRBD1. Germline CDR1 DFQATT, CDR2 SNEGSKA (reference sequence). V dropped 5 bases and J dropped 4; count of bases not matched to a gene: 17. CDR3 length: 16 amino acids.

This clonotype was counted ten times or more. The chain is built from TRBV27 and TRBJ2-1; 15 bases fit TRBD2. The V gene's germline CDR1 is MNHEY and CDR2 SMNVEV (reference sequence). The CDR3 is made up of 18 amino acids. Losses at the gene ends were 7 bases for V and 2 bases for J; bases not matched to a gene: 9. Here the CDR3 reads CASTSGLAGGSAYNEQFF. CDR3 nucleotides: TGTGCCAGCACATCCGGACTAGCGGGAGGGTCCGCCTACAATGAGCAGTTCTTC.

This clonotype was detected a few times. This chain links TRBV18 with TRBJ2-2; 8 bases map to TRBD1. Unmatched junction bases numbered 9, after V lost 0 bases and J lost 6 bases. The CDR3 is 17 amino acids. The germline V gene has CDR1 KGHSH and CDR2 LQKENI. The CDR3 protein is CASSPPRQGYWAGELFF. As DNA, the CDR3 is TGTGCCAGCTCACCACCCAGACAGGGGTACTGGGCCGGGGAGCTGTTTTTT. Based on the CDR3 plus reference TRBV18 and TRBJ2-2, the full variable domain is NAGVMQNPRHLVRRRGQEARLRCSPMKGHSHVYWYRQLPEEGLKFMVYLQKENIIDESGMPKERFSAEFPKEGPSILRIQQVVRGDSAAYFCASSPPRQGYWAGELFFGEGSRLTVL.

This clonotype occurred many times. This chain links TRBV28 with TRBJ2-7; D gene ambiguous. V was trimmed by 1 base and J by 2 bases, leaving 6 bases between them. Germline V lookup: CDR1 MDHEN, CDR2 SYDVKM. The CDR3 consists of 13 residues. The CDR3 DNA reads TGTGCCAGCAGTTTATTAACCCCCTACGAGCAGTACTTC. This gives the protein CASSLLTPYEQYF.

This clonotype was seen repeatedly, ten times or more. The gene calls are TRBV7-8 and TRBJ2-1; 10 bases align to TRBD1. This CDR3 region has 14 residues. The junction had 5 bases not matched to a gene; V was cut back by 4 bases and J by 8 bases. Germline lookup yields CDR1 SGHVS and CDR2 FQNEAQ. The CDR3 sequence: CASSSDRGRDEQFF. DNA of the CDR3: TGTGCCAGCAGCTCTGACAGGGGGCGGGATGAGCAGTTCTTC.

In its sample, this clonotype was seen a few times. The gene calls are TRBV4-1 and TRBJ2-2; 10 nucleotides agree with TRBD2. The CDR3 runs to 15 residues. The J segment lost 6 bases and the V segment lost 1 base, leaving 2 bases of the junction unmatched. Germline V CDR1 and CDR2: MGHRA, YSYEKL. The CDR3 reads CASSQVGTSAGELFF. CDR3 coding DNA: TGCGCCAGCAGCCAAGTTGGGACTAGCGCCGGGGAGCTGTTTTTT.

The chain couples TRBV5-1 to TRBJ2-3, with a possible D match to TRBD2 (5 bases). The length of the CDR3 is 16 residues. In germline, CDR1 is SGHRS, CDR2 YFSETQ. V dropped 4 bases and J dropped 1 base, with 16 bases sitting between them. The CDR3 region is CASSPPRGLGTDTQYF. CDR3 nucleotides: TGCGCCAGCAGCCCCCCCCGGGGATTGGGCACAGATACGCAGTATTTT.

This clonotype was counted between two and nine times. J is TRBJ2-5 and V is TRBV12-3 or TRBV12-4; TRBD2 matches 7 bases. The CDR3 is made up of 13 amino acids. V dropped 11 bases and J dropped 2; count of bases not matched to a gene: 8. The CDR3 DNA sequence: TGTGCCGTAAGCGGGGCACTACAAGAGACCCAGTACTTC. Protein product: CAVSGALQETQYF.

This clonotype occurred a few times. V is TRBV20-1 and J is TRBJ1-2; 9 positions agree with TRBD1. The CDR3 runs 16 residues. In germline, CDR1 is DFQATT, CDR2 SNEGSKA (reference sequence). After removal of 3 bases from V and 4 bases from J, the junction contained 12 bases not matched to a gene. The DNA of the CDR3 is TGCAGTGCTAGTTTATCACAGGGGGCTCCTCTCTATGGCTACACCTTC. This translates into CSASLSQGAPLYGYTF.

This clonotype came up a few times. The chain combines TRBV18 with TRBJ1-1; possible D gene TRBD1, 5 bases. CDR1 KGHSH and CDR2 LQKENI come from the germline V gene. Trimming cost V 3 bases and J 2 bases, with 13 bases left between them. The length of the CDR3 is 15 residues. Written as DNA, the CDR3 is TGTGCCAGCTCACCGGGGACCACGGCAAACACTGAAGCTTTCTTT. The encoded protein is CASSPGTTANTEAFF.

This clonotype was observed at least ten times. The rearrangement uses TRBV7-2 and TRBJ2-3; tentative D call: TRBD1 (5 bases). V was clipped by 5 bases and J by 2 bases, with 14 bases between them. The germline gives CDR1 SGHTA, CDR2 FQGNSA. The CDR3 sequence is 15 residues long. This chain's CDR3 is CASSPHQGITDTQYF. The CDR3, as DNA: TGTGCCAGCAGCCCTCACCAGGGAATCACAGATACGCAGTATTTT.

CDR3 protein: CASSQEGNFPANYGYTF. The DNA of the CDR3 is TGCGCCAGCAGCCAAGAGGGTAATTTTCCAGCTAACTATGGCTACACCTTC. V is TRBV4-3 and J is TRBJ1-2, with D hard to call. Trimming removed 0 bases from V and 0 bases from J, with 14 bases in between. There are 17 residues in the CDR3. Germline V gives CDR1 LGHNA, CDR2 YSLEER.

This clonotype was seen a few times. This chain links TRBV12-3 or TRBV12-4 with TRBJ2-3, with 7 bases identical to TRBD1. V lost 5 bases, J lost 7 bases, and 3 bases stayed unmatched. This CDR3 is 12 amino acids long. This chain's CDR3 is CASSPGGNTQYF. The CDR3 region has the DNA TGTGCCAGCAGTCCAGGGGGAAATACGCAGTATTTT.

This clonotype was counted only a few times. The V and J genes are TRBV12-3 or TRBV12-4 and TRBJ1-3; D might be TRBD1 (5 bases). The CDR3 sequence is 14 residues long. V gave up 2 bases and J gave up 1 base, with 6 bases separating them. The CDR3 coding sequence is TGTGCCAGCAGTTTACAGGGATCTGGAAACACCATATATTTT. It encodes CASSLQGSGNTIYF.

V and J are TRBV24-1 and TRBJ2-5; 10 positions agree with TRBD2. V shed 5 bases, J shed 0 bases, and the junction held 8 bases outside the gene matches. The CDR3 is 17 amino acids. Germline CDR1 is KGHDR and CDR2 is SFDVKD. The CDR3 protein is CATSGHGLAENQETQYF. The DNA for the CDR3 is TGTGCCACCAGTGGACACGGACTAGCGGAAAACCAAGAGACCCAGTACTTC.

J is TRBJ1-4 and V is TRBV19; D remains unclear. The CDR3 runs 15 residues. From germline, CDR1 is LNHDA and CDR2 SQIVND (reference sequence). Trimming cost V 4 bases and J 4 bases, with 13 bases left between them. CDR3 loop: CASSNRPRLNEKLFF. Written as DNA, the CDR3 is TGTGCCAGTAGTAACCGGCCTCGACTTAATGAAAAACTGTTTTTT.

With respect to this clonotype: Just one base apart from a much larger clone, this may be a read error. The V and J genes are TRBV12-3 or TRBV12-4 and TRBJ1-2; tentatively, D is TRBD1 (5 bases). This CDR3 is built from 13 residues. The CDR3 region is CASSLFDSYDYTF. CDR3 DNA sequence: TGTGCCAGCAGTTTATTCGACAGCTATGACTACACCTTC.

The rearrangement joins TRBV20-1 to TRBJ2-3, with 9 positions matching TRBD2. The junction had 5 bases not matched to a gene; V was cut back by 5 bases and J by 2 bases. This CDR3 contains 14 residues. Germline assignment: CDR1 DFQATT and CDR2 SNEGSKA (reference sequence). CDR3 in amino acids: CSAETSGFTDTQYF. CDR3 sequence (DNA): TGCAGTGCTGAGACTAGCGGTTTCACAGATACGCAGTATTTT.

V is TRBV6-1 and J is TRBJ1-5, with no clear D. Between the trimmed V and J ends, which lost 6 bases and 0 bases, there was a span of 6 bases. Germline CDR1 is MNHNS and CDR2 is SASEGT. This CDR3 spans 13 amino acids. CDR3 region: CASSQDSNQPQHF. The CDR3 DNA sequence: TGTGCCAGCAGCCAGGATAGCAATCAGCCCCAGCATTTT.

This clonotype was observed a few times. The CDR3 sequence is CASSFRDRGYEQYV. DNA for the CDR3: TGTGCCAGCAGCTTTCGAGACAGGGGCTACGAGCAGTACGTC. The rearrangement joins TRBV5-6 to TRBJ2-7, with 8 bases lining up with TRBD1. The CDR3 consists of 14 residues. Per the germline V gene, CDR1 is SGHDT and CDR2 is YYEEEE. J gave up 3 bases and V 2 bases, and 4 bases lay outside the gene matches.

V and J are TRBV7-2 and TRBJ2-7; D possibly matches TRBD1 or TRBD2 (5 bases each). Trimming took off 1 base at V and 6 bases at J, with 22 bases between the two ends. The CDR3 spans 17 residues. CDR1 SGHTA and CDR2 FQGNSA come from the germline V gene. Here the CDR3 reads CASSLGVTTGWGSEQYF. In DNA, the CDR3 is TGTGCCAGCAGCTTAGGCGTGACTACCGGGTGGGGGAGCGAGCAGTACTTC.

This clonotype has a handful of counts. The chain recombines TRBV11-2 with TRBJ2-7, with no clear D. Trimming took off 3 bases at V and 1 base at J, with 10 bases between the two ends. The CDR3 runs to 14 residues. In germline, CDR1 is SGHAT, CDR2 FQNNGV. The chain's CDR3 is CASSLTDVSYEQYV. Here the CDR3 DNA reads TGTGCCAGCAGCTTGACGGACGTTTCCTACGAGCAGTACGTC.

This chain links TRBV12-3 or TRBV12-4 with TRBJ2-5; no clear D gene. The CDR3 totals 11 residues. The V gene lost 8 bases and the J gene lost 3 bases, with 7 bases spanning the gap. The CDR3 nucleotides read TGTGCCAGCGGGTCCGAAGAGACCCAGTACTTC. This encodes CASGSEETQYF.

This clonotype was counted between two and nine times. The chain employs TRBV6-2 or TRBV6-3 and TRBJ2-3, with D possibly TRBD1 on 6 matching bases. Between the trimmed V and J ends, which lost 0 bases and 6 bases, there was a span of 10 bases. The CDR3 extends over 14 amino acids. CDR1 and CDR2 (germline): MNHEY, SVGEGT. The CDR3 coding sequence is TGTGCCAGCAGTTACTCCACAGGGTACGATACGCAGTATTTT. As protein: CASSYSTGYDTQYF.

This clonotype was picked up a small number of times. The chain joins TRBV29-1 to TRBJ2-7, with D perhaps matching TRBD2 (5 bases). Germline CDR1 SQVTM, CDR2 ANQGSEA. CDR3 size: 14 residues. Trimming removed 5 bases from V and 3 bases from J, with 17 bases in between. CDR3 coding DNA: TGCAGCGTTATAAACCCTCGGGAAGGCTACGAGCAGTACTTC. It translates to CSVINPREGYEQYF.

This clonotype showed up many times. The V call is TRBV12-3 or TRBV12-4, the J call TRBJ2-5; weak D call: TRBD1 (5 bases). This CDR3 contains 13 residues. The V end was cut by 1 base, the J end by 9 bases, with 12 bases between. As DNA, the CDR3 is TGTGCCAGCAGTTTAGGACAGTTTGGGGCCCAGTACTTC. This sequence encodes CASSLGQFGAQYF.

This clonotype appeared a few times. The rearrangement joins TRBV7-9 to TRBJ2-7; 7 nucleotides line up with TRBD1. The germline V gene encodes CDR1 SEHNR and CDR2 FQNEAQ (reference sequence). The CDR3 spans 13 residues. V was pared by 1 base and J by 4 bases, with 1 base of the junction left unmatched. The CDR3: CASSLEGAYEQYV. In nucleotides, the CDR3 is TGTGCCAGCAGCTTAGAGGGGGCGTACGAGCAGTACGTC.